A single sample gave rise to the 21 T cell receptor beta chains below, sequenced in a study of post-analysis software for immune sequencing data. Which antigens these TCRs recognize remains unknown. The library was made from cDNA and included unique molecular identifiers. TCRdb called the PCR reads again in MiXCR, with one record for every CDR3 protein. Of 450,000 to 650,000 distinct CDR3 sequences listed, roughly 47% are singletons. Study conclusions and caveats: TRBV segments more frequent in patients than in controls numbered about 5 and included TRBV5-6, TRBV5-1 and TRBV20-1.

Source material: blood. These receptors came from a girl aged 5-17 years with multiple sclerosis.

As regards this clonotype: Germline is not matched at one junction end, which may reflect a read error. The chain combines TRBV5-1 with TRBJ1-5; 7 positions match TRBD1. CDR1 and CDR2 from the germline V gene are SGHRS and YFSETQ. This CDR3 contains 15 residues. CDR3 nucleotides: TGCGCCAGCAGCTTGGCAGGGGGGCCCAATCGGCCCCAGCATTTT. Protein: CASSLAGGPNRPQHF.

In this sample, this clonotype turned up once. CDR3 sequence: CASRSDGTYEQYF. As DNA, the CDR3 is TGTGCCAGCAGGTCCGACGGGACCTACGAGCAGTACTTC. V usage is TRBV6-5 and J usage is TRBJ2-7; a possible D gene is TRBD2 (5 bases). Trimming removed 6 bases at V and 2 bases at J, with 11 bases between. Germline V CDR1 and CDR2: MNHEY, SVGAGI. The CDR3 length is 13 residues.

Notes on this clonotype: With a much larger clone just one base away, this may be a read error. The gene calls are TRBV5-1 and TRBJ2-1; D not resolved. Germline CDR1 reads SGHRS; CDR2 reads YFSETQ. The CDR3 loop spans 14 amino acids. The CDR3 is CASSFGGPYNEQLF. CDR3 nucleotide sequence: TGCGCCAGCAGCTTTGGCGGACCCTACAATGAGCAGTTATTC.

V is TRBV12-3 or TRBV12-4 and J is TRBJ1-2, with 7 bases fitting TRBD1. The ends lost 6 bases at V and 0 bases at J; junction bases unmatched: 10. The CDR3 consists of 16 residues. CDR3 nucleotide sequence: TGTGCCAGCAGCCCTAATACAGGGGTAGCTAACTATGGCTACACCTTC. This codes for CASSPNTGVANYGYTF.

Note on this clonotype: The junction does not match germline at one end; this may be a read error. The chain is built from TRBV3-1 and TRBJ1-2; 8 bases align to TRBD1. In germline, CDR1 is LGHDT, CDR2 YNNKEL (reference sequence). The CDR3 extends over 15 amino acids. The CDR3 nucleotides are TGTGCCGGCAGCCTTCCAGGGGGCGCAGAGAATGGCTACACCTTC. Its translation: CAGSLPGGAENGYTF.

This clonotype was observed a few times. The rearrangement joins TRBV10-3 to TRBJ1-1, with a weak D call TRBD1 (5 bases). Trimming removed 4 bases from V and 8 bases from J, with 20 bases in between. This CDR3 is built from 15 residues. Germline assignment: CDR1 ENHRY and CDR2 SYGVKD. This CDR3 reads CAISVNAGGTTEAFF. DNA of the CDR3: TGTGCCATCAGTGTCAACGCGGGGGGGACCACCGAAGCTTTCTTT.

Only a few counts were recorded for this clonotype. Germline and junction disagree at one end, which may indicate a read error. V is TRBV12-3 or TRBV12-4 and J is TRBJ2-5; 10 nucleotides match TRBD2. The CDR3 spans 16 residues. DNA of the CDR3: TGCGCCAGCAGTGCCCGAGCGGGAGGGCCTTGGGAGACCCAGTACTTC. It translates to CASSARAGGPWETQYF.

The chain employs TRBV12-3 or TRBV12-4 and TRBJ1-1; 7 nucleotides line up with TRBD1. V lost 5 bases and J lost 4; bases outside the gene matches: 13. This CDR3 has 16 residues. This CDR3 reads CASSALDRAWSTEAFF. Written as DNA, the CDR3 is TGTGCCAGCAGTGCACTAGACAGGGCTTGGAGCACTGAAGCTTTCTTT.

There are a few counts of this clonotype. The chain employs TRBV20-1 and TRBJ2-1; D remains unclear. Trimming cost V 5 bases and J 5 bases, with 13 bases left between them. Germline V CDR1 and CDR2: DFQATT, SNEGSKA (reference sequence). The CDR3 runs to 13 residues. CDR3 sequence (DNA): TGCAGTGCTTTGAAACCCCCCGACAATGAGCAGTTCTTC. Its protein is CSALKPPDNEQFF.

On this clonotype: Relative to the germline gene, one junction end is altered; a read error may explain this. The gene calls are TRBV7-2 and TRBJ1-1; D may be TRBD1 (6 bases). The CDR3 contains 15 residues. Germline CDR1 and CDR2: SGHTA and FQGNSA. This CDR3 reads CAGSLRRGAGTEAFF. The CDR3 DNA reads as TGTGCCGGCAGCTTACGGCGGGGGGCGGGCACTGAAGCTTTCTTT.

J is TRBJ2-7 and V is TRBV7-2; tentatively, D is TRBD1 or TRBD2 (5 bases each). The J call may not be correct, given that the DNA end is closer to TRBJ2-5. Per the germline V gene, CDR1 is SGHTA and CDR2 is FQGNSA. This CDR3 contains 17 residues. This CDR3 is CASSFERGLRMGETQYF. The CDR3, as DNA: TGTGCCAGCAGCTTCGAGAGGGGTTTGAGGATGGGAGAGACCCAGTACTTC.

This clonotype was seen only once. The V and J genes are TRBV24-1 and TRBJ1-2, with D perhaps matching TRBD1 (5 bases). The CDR3 is made up of 15 amino acids. V was shortened by 6 bases and J by 6 bases, with 19 bases between the two germline ends. CDR1 is KGHDR, CDR2 SFDVKD, per germline. The chain's CDR3 is CATSLGAGYLDGYTF. Here the CDR3 DNA reads TGTGCCACCAGTCTCGGGGCAGGGTATCTGGATGGCTACACCTTC.

Turning to this clonotype: Mismatch with germline at one junction end may stem from a read error. The chain links TRBV7-9 to TRBJ1-2, with a possible D match to TRBD1 (5 bases). The germline CDR1 and CDR2 sequences are SEHNR and FQNEAQ (reference sequence). CDR3 length: 15 amino acids. The CDR3 nucleotides read TGTGCCAGCAACTTAGGGGCTTGGAGTAACTATGGCTACACCTTC. This translates into CASNLGAWSNYGYTF.

The chain has TRBV10-3 and TRBJ1-4; TRBD1 aligns across 7 bases. The CDR3 runs to 16 residues. V gave up 6 bases and J gave up 0 bases; unmatched junction bases: 7. Germline CDR1 ENHRY, CDR2 SYGVKD. CDR3: CAIRPDREATNEKLFF. CDR3 DNA sequence: TGTGCCATCAGGCCAGACAGGGAAGCAACTAATGAAAAACTGTTTTTT.

This clonotype was seen only once. The chain is built from TRBV7-2 and TRBJ2-1, with 12 bases identical to TRBD2. Germline V gene lookup returns CDR1 SGHTA and CDR2 FQGNSA. The CDR3 sequence is 15 residues long. The V segment lost 5 bases and the J segment 7 bases; nucleotides outside the gene matches: 6. The CDR3, as DNA: TGTGCCAGCAGCGGCCTAGCGGGGGGGCCTAATGAGCAGTTCTTC. Translated, it gives CASSGLAGGPNEQFF.

This clonotype has a handful of counts. The junction departs from the called germline gene at one end, perhaps through a read error. This sequence joins TRBV12-3 or TRBV12-4 and TRBJ2-7, with a possible D match to TRBD1 (5 bases). The CDR3 is 14 residues long. The CDR3 DNA follows: TGTGCCAGCAGTCCGACAGACAGCTTCTACGCGCAGTACTTC. Translating gives CASSPTDSFYAQYF.

The chain is built from TRBV12-3 or TRBV12-4 and TRBJ1-2, with TRBD1 matching over 11 bases. The junction had 6 bases not matched to a gene; V was cut back by 10 bases and J by 8 bases. The CDR3 contains 12 residues. CDR3 residues: CATGGQGAGYTF. The CDR3 region has the DNA TGTGCCACCGGAGGACAGGGGGCGGGCTACACCTTC.

Only a few counts were recorded for this clonotype. V and J are TRBV5-1 and TRBJ1-2, with D unclear. The CDR3 spans 15 residues. The germline CDR1 and CDR2 sequences are SGHRS and YFSETQ. Trimming stripped 2 bases from V and 8 bases from J, with 19 bases between. CDR3 residues: CASSLNRLTVTGYTF. CDR3 bases: TGCGCCAGCAGCTTAAATCGGCTTACGGTTACGGGCTACACCTTC.

The chain has TRBV20-1 and TRBJ2-1; 11 positions agree with TRBD1. Germline CDR1 and CDR2: DFQATT and SNEGSKA (reference sequence). This CDR3 has 15 amino acids. V shed 5 bases and J 4 bases; nucleotides not matched to a gene: 7. The CDR3 reads CSAGPGDRGYNEQFF. The DNA for the CDR3 is TGCAGTGCTGGCCCGGGGGACAGGGGGTACAATGAGCAGTTCTTC.

This clonotype was detected once. The chain employs TRBV18 and TRBJ2-1; TRBD1 aligns across 8 bases. The CDR3 totals 14 residues. V shed 3 bases and J 13 bases; nucleotides not matched to a gene: 11. Germline loops: CDR1 KGHSH, CDR2 LQKENI. This CDR3 is CASSPDRARETQFF. The CDR3 DNA reads TGTGCCAGCTCACCGGACAGGGCACGCGAGACCCAGTTCTTC.

The chain is built from TRBV5-1 and TRBJ2-3; D is perhaps TRBD2 (6 bases). Germline V gene lookup returns CDR1 SGHRS and CDR2 YFSETQ. V lost 4 bases and J lost 4, with 10 bases in between. The CDR3 contains 13 residues. The CDR3 protein is CASSPPSADTQYF. The CDR3 DNA reads TGCGCCAGCAGCCCTCCTAGCGCAGATACGCAGTATTTT.